The clone carrying this T cell receptor (beta chain) was detected only a few times. Its antigen is still unknown. Looked up from germline, CDR1 is LNHNV and CDR2 is YYDKDF (reference sequence). The CDR3 runs 14 residues. V was shortened by 0 bases and J by 5 bases, with 10 bases between the two germline ends. The sample comes from a study of vaccination and CD4 T cells after COVID-19. On the study more broadly: Everyone enrolled got two doses of BNT162b2 or mRNA-1273 vaccine. Controls used CEFX viral epitopes (positive), HIV-1 Nef peptides (negative), or no peptide.

Treatment reported: roughly 11-day PBMC culture with coronavirus spike peptide pools or control peptides (ViraFEST assay). Collection of the unexposed donor's CD4+ T cells took place before the COVID-19 pandemic (2011-2018). Subject to cell availability, CD4+ T cells from unexposed donors were probed with SARS-CoV-2 S/N and four cold-coronavirus spikes. Sequence data for DNA of cultured CD4+ T cells were generated by the Oncomine TCR Beta short-read assay. TCRdb redid the calling of the PCR reads with MiXCR, one entry per CDR3 protein. The sample includes 5,100 or so distinct CDR3 sequences, 60% to 75% of them seen just once.

This receptor was obtained from a human donor in good health. The sample taken for sequencing was CD4+ T cells from blood, cultured in vitro. The chain joins TRBV15 to TRBJ1-1; D gene unclear. The DNA for the CDR3 is TGTGCCACCAGCAGAGATTCGTCGGGGACTGAAGCTTTCTTT. It is translated as CATSRDSSGTEAFF. Full variable domain (rest looked up from reference TRBV15 and TRBJ1-1): DAMVIQNPRYQVTQFGKPVTLSCSQTLNHNVMYWYQQKSSQAPKLLFHYYDKDFNNEADTPDNFQSRRPNTSFCFLDIRSPGLGDTAMYLCATSRDSSGTEAFFGQGTRLTVV.